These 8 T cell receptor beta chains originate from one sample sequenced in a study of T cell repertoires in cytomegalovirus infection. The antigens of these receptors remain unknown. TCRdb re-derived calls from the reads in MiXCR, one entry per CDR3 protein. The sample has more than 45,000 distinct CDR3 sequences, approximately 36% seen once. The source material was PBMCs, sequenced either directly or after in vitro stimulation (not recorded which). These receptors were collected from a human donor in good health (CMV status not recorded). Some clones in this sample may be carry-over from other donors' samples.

As DNA, the CDR3 is TGTGCCAGCAGCTTGGAGCGCATCTTCCACGAGCAGTACTTC. Protein: CASSLERIFHEQYF. This rearrangement joins TRBV5-6 to TRBJ2-7, with D uncertain. The CDR3 spans 14 residues. With 0 bases removed from V and 5 bases from J, the gap between germline ends came to 12 bases. CDR1 is SGHDT and CDR2 is YYEEEE in the germline V gene.

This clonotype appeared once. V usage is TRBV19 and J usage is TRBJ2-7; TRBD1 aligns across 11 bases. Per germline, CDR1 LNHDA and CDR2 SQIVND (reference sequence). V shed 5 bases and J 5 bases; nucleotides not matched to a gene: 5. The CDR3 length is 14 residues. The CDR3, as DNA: TGTGCCAGTAGTGGGACAGGGGGGCACCACGAGCAGTACTTC. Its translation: CASSGTGGHHEQYF.

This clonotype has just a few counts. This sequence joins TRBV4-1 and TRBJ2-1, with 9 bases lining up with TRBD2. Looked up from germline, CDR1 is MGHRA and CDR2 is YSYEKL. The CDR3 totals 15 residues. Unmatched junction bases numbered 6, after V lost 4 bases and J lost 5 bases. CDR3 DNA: TGCGCCAGCAGCCCGCTAGCGGGGAGAAACAATGAGCAGTTCTTC. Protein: CASSPLAGRNNEQFF.

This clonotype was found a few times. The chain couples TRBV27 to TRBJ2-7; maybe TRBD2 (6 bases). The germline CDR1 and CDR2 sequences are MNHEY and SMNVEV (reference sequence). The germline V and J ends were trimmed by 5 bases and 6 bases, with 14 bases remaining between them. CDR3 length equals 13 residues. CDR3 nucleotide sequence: TGTGCCAGCAGTCGCCCTGGGGGGATCGAGCAGTACTTC. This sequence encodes CASSRPGGIEQYF.

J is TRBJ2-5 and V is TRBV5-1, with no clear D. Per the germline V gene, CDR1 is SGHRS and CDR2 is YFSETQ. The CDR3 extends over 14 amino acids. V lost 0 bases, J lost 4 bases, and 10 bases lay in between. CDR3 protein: CASSLDLGGETQYF. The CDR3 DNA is TGCGCCAGCAGCTTGGATCTGGGTGGAGAGACCCAGTACTTC.

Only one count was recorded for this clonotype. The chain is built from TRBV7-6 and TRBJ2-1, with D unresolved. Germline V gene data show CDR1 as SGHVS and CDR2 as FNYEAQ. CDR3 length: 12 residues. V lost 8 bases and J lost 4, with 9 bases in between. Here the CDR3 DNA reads TGTGCCAGCGGCGGCAGTTACAATGAGCAGTTCTTC. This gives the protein CASGGSYNEQFF.

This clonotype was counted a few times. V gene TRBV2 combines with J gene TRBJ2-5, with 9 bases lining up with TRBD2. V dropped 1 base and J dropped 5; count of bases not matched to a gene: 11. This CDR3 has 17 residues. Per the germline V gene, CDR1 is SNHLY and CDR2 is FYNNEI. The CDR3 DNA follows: TGTGCCAGCAGTGAAGGACCGCCGCTAGCGGGATATGAGACCCAGTACTTC. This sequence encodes CASSEGPPLAGYETQYF.

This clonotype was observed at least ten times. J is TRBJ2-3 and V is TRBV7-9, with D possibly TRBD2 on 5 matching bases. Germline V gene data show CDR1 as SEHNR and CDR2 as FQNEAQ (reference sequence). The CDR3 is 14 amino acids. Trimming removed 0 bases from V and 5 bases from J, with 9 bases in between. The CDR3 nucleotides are TGTGCCAGCAGCTTAGCGGCTAGCTTAGATACGCAGTATTTT. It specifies CASSLAASLDTQYF.